This TCR beta chain is from a study of shared clonotypes between healthy human individuals. Study-wide points: Rarefaction revealed incomplete sorted-subset sequencing despite large depth. Shared across several donors were around 5% of the naive CD4 clonotypes. Richness estimates generally favored naive over memory subsets.

The germline V gene has CDR1 KGHSH and CDR2 LQKENI. The trim removed 2 bases at V and 2 bases at J, leaving 1 base unmatched. This CDR3 is 14 amino acids long. With respect to this clone: Its matching antigen is unknown. Additional DNA sequences in this sample encode the identical CDR3.

An approximately 200 ng quantity of DNA, some 30,000 T cell genomes, went into the sorted-subset replicate PCRs. This table comes from immunoSEQ multiplex PCR, and its TCRdb copy is limited to in-frame clones, with some not included. In the table there are 2 million to 2.5 million clones, under 97% of which are singletons. The sample consisted of naive CD4+ T cells sorted from blood. Specified subset: CD45RA+ positively selected. V gene TRBV18 combines with J gene TRBJ2-7; TRBD1 agrees at 9 bases. The receptor's source is a man aged 18 to 30 in good health. The CDR3 DNA is TGTGCCAGCTCACCAGGGACAGGGACCTACGAGCAGTACTTC. Translation: CASSPGTGTYEQYF.